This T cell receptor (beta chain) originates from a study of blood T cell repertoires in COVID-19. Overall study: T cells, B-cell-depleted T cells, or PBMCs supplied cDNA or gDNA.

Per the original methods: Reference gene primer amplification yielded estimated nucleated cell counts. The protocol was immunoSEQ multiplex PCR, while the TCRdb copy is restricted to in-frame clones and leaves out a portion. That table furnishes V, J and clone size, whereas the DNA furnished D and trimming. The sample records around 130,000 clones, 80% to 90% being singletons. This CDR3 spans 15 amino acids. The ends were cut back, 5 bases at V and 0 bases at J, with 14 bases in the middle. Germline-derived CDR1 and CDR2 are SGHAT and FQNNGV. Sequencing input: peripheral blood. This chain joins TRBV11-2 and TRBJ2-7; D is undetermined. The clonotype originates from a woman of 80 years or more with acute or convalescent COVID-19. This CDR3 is CASSPLTLSSYEQYF. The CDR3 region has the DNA TGTGCCAGCAGCCCCCTGACACTGAGCTCCTACGAGCAGTACTTC.